This entry is about one T cell receptor beta chain. This sample stems from a study of blood T cell repertoires in COVID-19. Study context: Collection of acute and convalescent COVID-19 samples took place in the United States, Italy and Spain. In each case, the material was cDNA or gDNA derived from T cells, B-cell-depleted T cells, or PBMCs.

As handled by the study authors: Reference gene primer amplification gave nucleated cell count estimates. Assay: immunoSEQ multiplex PCR; the TCRdb copy retains only in-frame clones and omits some. That table is the source of V, J and clone size, and D and trimming were worked out from the DNA. The sample has 53,000 or so clones, around 84% seen once. This CDR3 region has 14 residues. Looked up from germline, CDR1 is SGDLS and CDR2 is YYNGEE. Trimming pared 0 bases from V and 8 bases from J, leaving 9 bases between. This chain connects TRBV9 to TRBJ1-6; D call uncertain. This clonotype originated in a man between 65 and 85 years old with active COVID-19. Sequenced material: peripheral blood. The CDR3 loop reads CASSVEDGDSPLHF. The CDR3 bases are TGTGCCAGCAGCGTAGAAGACGGGGATTCACCCCTCCACTTT.